The source of this TCR beta chain is a study of CD4 T cells in relation to SARS-CoV-2 and coronaviruses. Study at large: PBMCs were cultured with antigen for over nine days before TCR beta sequencing.

This CDR3 has 14 amino acids. Trimming took 2 bases from V and 4 from J, leaving 12 bases between them. In germline, CDR1 is ENHRY, CDR2 SYGVKD. About this clone: Its antigen is not known.

The assay was immunoSEQ multiplex PCR, and TCRdb's table has in-frame clones only and misses some. The table records approximately 20,000 clones, less than 85% of them present only once. CD4+ T cells from unexposed donors were obtained before the COVID-19 pandemic (2011-2018). Isolation of CD4+ T cells took place after about 9 days in culture. Roughly 2 million PBMCs per well were cultured with 7.5 to 10 IU/ml IL-2. Cultures received half-medium IL-2 refreshes on days 3 and 7. Findings of the study overall: Compared with monoreactive clones, crossreactive clones showed significantly weaker SARS-CoV-2 expansion.

The receptor's source is a human donor in good health. Sequences were obtained from CD4+ T cells from PBMCs, cultured in vitro. The chain carries TRBV10-3 and TRBJ2-7, with D possibly being TRBD1 (6 bases). The CDR3 here is CAISEGRGEYEQYF. In DNA form, the CDR3 reads TGTGCCATCAGTGAGGGCAGGGGCGAATACGAGCAGTACTTC.